This is a list of T cell receptor beta chains from one sample in a study of T cell responses to AZD1222 COVID-19 vaccine. This table comes from immunoSEQ multiplex PCR, and its TCRdb copy is limited to in-frame clones, with some not included. The repertoire holds 55,000 to 60,000 clones, about 85% seen once, with roughly a fifth in the top ten. The sequencing used peripheral blood, collected on day 0 of MenACWY control vaccination. These receptors came from an adult in good health. Both conserved end residues are part of each CDR3. Each record gives: CDR3 protein, CDR3 DNA, J gene, CDR3 length, D gene, V gene, clone size. D genes are given only for firm matches. The size entry is marked missing in some rows and otherwise reads once, few, many or a size class.

CDR3 protein: CATSAGQGMDIQYF; CDR3 DNA: TGTGCCACCAGTGCGGGGCAGGGAATGGACATTCAGTACTTC; J gene: TRBJ2-4; CDR3 length: 14; D gene: NA; V gene: TRBV24-1; clone size: NA
CDR3 protein: CATSRERAGGTYNEQFF; CDR3 DNA: TGTGCCACCAGCAGAGAAAGGGCGGGAGGTACCTACAATGAGCAGTTCTTC; J gene: TRBJ2-1; CDR3 length: 17; D gene: TRBD2; V gene: TRBV15; clone size: NA
CDR3 protein: CASSRWGQGNYGYTF; CDR3 DNA: TGCGCCAGCAGTCGGTGGGGACAGGGGAACTATGGCTACACCTTC; J gene: TRBJ1-2; CDR3 length: 15; D gene: TRBD1; V gene: TRBV23-1; clone size: NA
CDR3 protein: CASMLAGQPETQYF; CDR3 DNA: TGTGCCAGTATGTTGGCGGGACAACCAGAGACCCAGTACTTC; J gene: TRBJ2-5; CDR3 length: 14; D gene: NA; V gene: TRBV19; clone size: NA
CDR3 protein: CASSPLGSGANVLTF; CDR3 DNA: TGTGCCAGCAGCCCCCTAGGGTCTGGGGCCAACGTCCTGACTTTC; J gene: TRBJ2-6; CDR3 length: 15; D gene: NA; V gene: TRBV14; clone size: NA
CDR3 protein: CASSLSQGGTLHF; CDR3 DNA: TGTGCCAGCTCACTATCACAGGGAGGTACCCTCCACTTT; J gene: TRBJ1-6; CDR3 length: 13; D gene: NA; V gene: TRBV18; clone size: NA
CDR3 protein: CASSRSRPPSNEQYF; CDR3 DNA: TGTGCCAGTAGTAGGTCGAGACCACCCTCCAACGAGCAGTACTTC; J gene: TRBJ2-7; CDR3 length: 15; D gene: NA; V gene: TRBV19; clone size: NA
CDR3 protein: CASSLFLGVGADQPQHF; CDR3 DNA: TGTGCCAGCAGTTTATTTTTGGGCGTGGGAGCGGATCAGCCCCAGCATTTT; J gene: TRBJ1-5; CDR3 length: 17; D gene: NA; V gene: TRBV28; clone size: NA
CDR3 protein: CASSPQRLPTADTQYF; CDR3 DNA: TGTGCCAGCTCACCACAAAGACTCCCCACGGCAGATACGCAGTATTTT; J gene: TRBJ2-3; CDR3 length: 16; D gene: NA; V gene: TRBV18; clone size: NA
CDR3 protein: CASKRGTGNWGQYF; CDR3 DNA: TGTGCCAGCAAAAGAGGCACTGGAAATTGGGGGCAGTACTTC; J gene: TRBJ2-7; CDR3 length: 14; D gene: NA; V gene: TRBV6-5; clone size: NA
CDR3 protein: CTSSQKETEQFF; CDR3 DNA: TGCACCAGCAGCCAAAAGGAAACCGAGCAGTTCTTC; J gene: TRBJ2-1; CDR3 length: 12; D gene: NA; V gene: TRBV1; clone size: NA
CDR3 protein: CASSRTREDYNEQFF; CDR3 DNA: TGTGCCAGCAGCCGTACACGGGAGGATTACAATGAGCAGTTCTTC; J gene: TRBJ2-1; CDR3 length: 15; D gene: TRBD2; V gene: TRBV4-2; clone size: once
CDR3 protein: CASSFSGSGTYEQYF; CDR3 DNA: TGTGCCAGCAGTTTCAGCGGGAGTGGGACCTACGAGCAGTACTTC; J gene: TRBJ2-7; CDR3 length: 15; D gene: TRBD2; V gene: TRBV7-2; clone size: NA
CDR3 protein: CASSLGRGGELEYEQYF; CDR3 DNA: TGTGCCAGCAGCCTGGGACGTGGGGGGGAATTAGAGTACGAGCAGTACTTC; J gene: TRBJ2-7; CDR3 length: 17; D gene: TRBD2; V gene: TRBV3-1/TRBV3-2; clone size: once
CDR3 protein: CASRMDRVSYEQYF; CDR3 DNA: TGTGCCAGCAGAATGGACAGGGTATCGTACGAGCAGTACTTC; J gene: TRBJ2-7; CDR3 length: 14; D gene: TRBD1; V gene: TRBV6-5; clone size: NA
CDR3 protein: CASSSGQGGQPQHF; CDR3 DNA: TGCGCCAGCAGCTCTGGACAGGGAGGTCAGCCCCAGCATTTT; J gene: TRBJ1-5; CDR3 length: 14; D gene: TRBD1; V gene: TRBV5-1; clone size: NA
CDR3 protein: CASSEYRPQGGAFF; CDR3 DNA: TGTGCCAGCAGTGAATATCGGCCCCAGGGCGGGGCTTTCTTT; J gene: TRBJ1-1; CDR3 length: 14; D gene: NA; V gene: TRBV2; clone size: NA
CDR3 protein: CASSRDSISYEQYF; CDR3 DNA: TGTGCCAGTAGCCGGGACAGTATTTCCTACGAGCAGTACTTC; J gene: TRBJ2-7; CDR3 length: 14; D gene: TRBD1; V gene: TRBV19; clone size: NA
CDR3 protein: CASSQVVSSTDTQYF; CDR3 DNA: TGCGCCAGCAGCCAAGTAGTATCTAGCACAGATACGCAGTATTTT; J gene: TRBJ2-3; CDR3 length: 15; D gene: NA; V gene: TRBV4-3; clone size: NA
CDR3 protein: CASSLGGWEQETQYF; CDR3 DNA: TGTGCCAGCAGTTTAGGGGGCTGGGAACAAGAGACCCAGTACTTC; J gene: TRBJ2-5; CDR3 length: 15; D gene: NA; V gene: TRBV28; clone size: NA
CDR3 protein: CASSLGRQGSEKLFF; CDR3 DNA: TGTGCCAGCAGTTTGGGCCGACAGGGGAGTGAAAAACTGTTTTTT; J gene: TRBJ1-4; CDR3 length: 15; D gene: TRBD1; V gene: TRBV28; clone size: NA
CDR3 protein: CASSVGQFGNTIYF; CDR3 DNA: TGTGCCAGCAGCGTAGGACAGTTTGGAAACACCATATATTTT; J gene: TRBJ1-3; CDR3 length: 14; D gene: NA; V gene: TRBV9; clone size: once
CDR3 protein: CASSSNQGTEAFF; CDR3 DNA: TGTGCCAGCAGTTCGAACCAGGGAACTGAAGCTTTCTTT; J gene: TRBJ1-1; CDR3 length: 13; D gene: NA; V gene: TRBV12-3/TRBV12-4; clone size: NA
CDR3 protein: CATSRLIPWDNSYEQYF; CDR3 DNA: TGTGCCACCAGCAGATTAATCCCTTGGGATAACAGCTACGAGCAGTACTTC; J gene: TRBJ2-7; CDR3 length: 17; D gene: NA; V gene: TRBV15; clone size: NA
CDR3 protein: CASSLAGVRSGELFF; CDR3 DNA: TGTGCCAGCAGCTTAGCGGGAGTCAGATCCGGGGAGCTGTTTTTT; J gene: TRBJ2-2; CDR3 length: 15; D gene: TRBD2; V gene: TRBV5-4; clone size: NA
CDR3 protein: CASSRSGPSGNTIYF; CDR3 DNA: TGTGCCAGCAGCCGATCAGGGCCCTCTGGAAACACCATATATTTT; J gene: TRBJ1-3; CDR3 length: 15; D gene: NA; V gene: TRBV3-1/TRBV3-2; clone size: NA
CDR3 protein: CASSSPSGTKEAFF; CDR3 DNA: TGTGCCAGCAGCTCCCCCTCCGGGACGAAGGAAGCTTTCTTT; J gene: TRBJ1-1; CDR3 length: 14; D gene: NA; V gene: TRBV7-2; clone size: NA
CDR3 protein: CAISDLSNQPQHF; CDR3 DNA: TGTGCCATCAGCGACCTTAGCAATCAGCCCCAGCATTTT; J gene: TRBJ1-5; CDR3 length: 13; D gene: NA; V gene: TRBV10-3; clone size: NA
CDR3 protein: CASSYSNGGAYNEQFF; CDR3 DNA: TGTGCCAGCAGTTACTCGAATGGCGGAGCCTACAATGAGCAGTTCTTC; J gene: TRBJ2-1; CDR3 length: 16; D gene: NA; V gene: TRBV6-5; clone size: NA
CDR3 protein: CASSIKGDTEAFF; CDR3 DNA: TGTGCCAGTAGTATAAAGGGCGACACTGAAGCTTTCTTT; J gene: TRBJ1-1; CDR3 length: 13; D gene: NA; V gene: TRBV19; clone size: NA
CDR3 protein: CASSLGASGSPHQETQYF; CDR3 DNA: TGTGCCAGCAGCTTAGGGGCTAGCGGGAGCCCCCATCAAGAGACCCAGTACTTC; J gene: TRBJ2-5; CDR3 length: 18; D gene: TRBD2; V gene: TRBV7-9; clone size: few
CDR3 protein: CASSLTGGEGKLFF; CDR3 DNA: TGTGCCAGCTCACTGACAGGGGGCGAAGGAAAACTGTTTTTT; J gene: TRBJ1-4; CDR3 length: 14; D gene: TRBD1; V gene: TRBV18; clone size: NA
CDR3 protein: CATSDSDTGTQETQYF; CDR3 DNA: TGTGCCACCAGTGATTCCGACACGGGGACTCAAGAGACCCAGTACTTC; J gene: TRBJ2-5; CDR3 length: 16; D gene: NA; V gene: TRBV24-1; clone size: NA
CDR3 protein: CAWGPSFSNEQFF; CDR3 DNA: TGTGCCTGGGGACCCAGCTTTTCCAATGAGCAGTTCTTC; J gene: TRBJ2-1; CDR3 length: 13; D gene: NA; V gene: TRBV30; clone size: NA
CDR3 protein: CASSPRRSDNSPLHF; CDR3 DNA: TGTGCCAGTAGTCCTCGACGGTCGGATAATTCACCCCTCCACTTT; J gene: TRBJ1-6; CDR3 length: 15; D gene: NA; V gene: TRBV19; clone size: NA
CDR3 protein: CASSSGQGSSYNEQFF; CDR3 DNA: TGCGCCAGCAGCTCGGGACAGGGGTCCTCCTACAATGAGCAGTTCTTC; J gene: TRBJ2-1; CDR3 length: 16; D gene: TRBD1; V gene: TRBV5-1; clone size: NA
CDR3 protein: CASSLTGTTYEQYF; CDR3 DNA: TGTGCCAGCAGCTTGACCGGGACAACCTACGAGCAGTACTTC; J gene: TRBJ2-7; CDR3 length: 14; D gene: NA; V gene: TRBV5-5; clone size: NA
CDR3 protein: CASSPRTRGFGNQPQHF; CDR3 DNA: TGTGCCAGCAGCCCAAGAACCAGGGGCTTTGGCAATCAGCCCCAGCATTTT; J gene: TRBJ1-5; CDR3 length: 17; D gene: NA; V gene: TRBV3-1/TRBV3-2; clone size: few
CDR3 protein: CASTLDRVLRREKLFF; CDR3 DNA: TGTGCCAGCACCTTAGATCGGGTTCTTAGGCGCGAAAAACTGTTTTTT; J gene: TRBJ1-4; CDR3 length: 16; D gene: NA; V gene: TRBV28; clone size: NA
CDR3 protein: CATSPAGGYGTDTQYF; CDR3 DNA: TGTGCCACCAGTCCCGCGGGGGGCTATGGCACAGATACGCAGTATTTT; J gene: TRBJ2-3; CDR3 length: 16; D gene: TRBD2; V gene: TRBV24-1; clone size: NA
CDR3 protein: CASKLQRESAGELFF; CDR3 DNA: TGTGCCAGCAAACTCCAGAGGGAGAGTGCCGGGGAGCTGTTTTTT; J gene: TRBJ2-2; CDR3 length: 15; D gene: NA; V gene: TRBV7-2; clone size: NA
CDR3 protein: CSASYSLATEAFF; CDR3 DNA: TGCAGTGCTAGTTATAGTCTGGCCACTGAAGCTTTCTTT; J gene: TRBJ1-1; CDR3 length: 13; D gene: NA; V gene: TRBV20-1; clone size: NA
CDR3 protein: CASSQDGGNTEAFF; CDR3 DNA: TGTGCCAGCAGCCAAGATGGGGGGAACACTGAAGCTTTCTTT; J gene: TRBJ1-1; CDR3 length: 14; D gene: NA; V gene: TRBV4-2; clone size: NA
CDR3 protein: CASTSEPNQPQHF; CDR3 DNA: TGCGCCAGCACGTCCGAACCTAATCAGCCCCAGCATTTT; J gene: TRBJ1-5; CDR3 length: 13; D gene: NA; V gene: TRBV10-2; clone size: NA
CDR3 protein: CASTAGQGNTEAFF; CDR3 DNA: TGTGCCAGCACCGCCGGACAGGGGAACACTGAAGCTTTCTTT; J gene: TRBJ1-1; CDR3 length: 14; D gene: TRBD1; V gene: TRBV28; clone size: NA
CDR3 protein: CASRGYGYTF; CDR3 DNA: TGTGCCAGCCGCGGCTATGGCTACACCTTC; J gene: TRBJ1-2; CDR3 length: 10; D gene: NA; V gene: TRBV28; clone size: once
CDR3 protein: CASSYTGGVEQYF; CDR3 DNA: TGTGCCAGCAGTTACACAGGGGGGGTAGAGCAGTACTTC; J gene: TRBJ2-7; CDR3 length: 13; D gene: NA; V gene: TRBV6-5; clone size: once
CDR3 protein: CATSFMNTEAFF; CDR3 DNA: TGTGCCACCAGCTTCATGAACACTGAAGCTTTCTTT; J gene: TRBJ1-1; CDR3 length: 12; D gene: NA; V gene: TRBV15; clone size: NA
CDR3 protein: CASSVDPSRGGNEQFF; CDR3 DNA: TGTGCCAGCAGCGTAGACCCGAGCCGAGGGGGAAATGAGCAGTTCTTC; J gene: TRBJ2-1; CDR3 length: 16; D gene: NA; V gene: TRBV9; clone size: NA
CDR3 protein: CASSYSGGDPPYEQYF; CDR3 DNA: TGTGCCAGCAGTTACTCAGGAGGGGATCCTCCCTACGAGCAGTACTTC; J gene: TRBJ2-7; CDR3 length: 16; D gene: NA; V gene: TRBV6-5; clone size: NA
CDR3 protein: CASSLRQGNLRTNEKLFF; CDR3 DNA: TGTGCCAGCAGCCTAAGGCAAGGAAACTTGAGAACTAATGAAAAACTGTTTTTT; J gene: TRBJ1-4; CDR3 length: 18; D gene: NA; V gene: TRBV14; clone size: NA
CDR3 protein: CASSFRGSTDTQYF; CDR3 DNA: TGTGCCAGCAGCTTTCGAGGGAGCACAGATACGCAGTATTTT; J gene: TRBJ2-3; CDR3 length: 14; D gene: NA; V gene: TRBV5-6; clone size: NA
CDR3 protein: CASSPEGGRNQPQHF; CDR3 DNA: TGCGCCAGCAGCCCGGAGGGGGGTCGCAATCAGCCCCAGCATTTT; J gene: TRBJ1-5; CDR3 length: 15; D gene: NA; V gene: TRBV5-1; clone size: NA
CDR3 protein: CASGGKTKPEQYF; CDR3 DNA: TGTGCCAGCGGGGGCAAGACTAAGCCGGAGCAGTACTTC; J gene: TRBJ2-7; CDR3 length: 13; D gene: NA; V gene: TRBV6-4; clone size: NA
CDR3 protein: CASSPGGQPQHF; CDR3 DNA: TGTGCCAGCAGCCCGGGCGGACAGCCCCAGCATTTT; J gene: TRBJ1-5; CDR3 length: 12; D gene: NA; V gene: TRBV6-5; clone size: NA
CDR3 protein: CASSDNRSGGEQFF; CDR3 DNA: TGTGCCAGCAGTGACAACCGTAGCGGGGGGGAGCAGTTCTTC; J gene: TRBJ2-1; CDR3 length: 14; D gene: TRBD2; V gene: TRBV2; clone size: NA
CDR3 protein: CASSRTGGVYGYTF; CDR3 DNA: TGTGCCAGCAGCCGGACAGGGGGCGTCTATGGCTACACCTTC; J gene: TRBJ1-2; CDR3 length: 14; D gene: TRBD1; V gene: TRBV6-6; clone size: once